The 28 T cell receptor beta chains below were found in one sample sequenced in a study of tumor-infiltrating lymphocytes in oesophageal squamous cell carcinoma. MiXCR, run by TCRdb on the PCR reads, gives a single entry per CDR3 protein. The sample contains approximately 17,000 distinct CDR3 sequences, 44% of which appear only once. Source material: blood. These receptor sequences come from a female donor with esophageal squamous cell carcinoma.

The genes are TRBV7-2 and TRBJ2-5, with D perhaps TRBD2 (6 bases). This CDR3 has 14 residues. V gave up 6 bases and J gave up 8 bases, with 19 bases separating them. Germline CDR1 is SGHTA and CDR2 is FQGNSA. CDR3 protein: CASRFNTGTQTQYF. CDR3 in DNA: TGTGCCAGCAGGTTTAATACGGGGACTCAAACCCAGTACTTC.

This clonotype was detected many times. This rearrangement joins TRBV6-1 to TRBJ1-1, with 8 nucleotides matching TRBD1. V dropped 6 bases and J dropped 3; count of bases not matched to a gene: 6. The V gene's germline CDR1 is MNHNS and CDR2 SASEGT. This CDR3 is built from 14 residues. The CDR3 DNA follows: TGTGCCAGCAGCCCAAGACAGGGGTACACTGAAGCTTTCTTT. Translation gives CASSPRQGYTEAFF.

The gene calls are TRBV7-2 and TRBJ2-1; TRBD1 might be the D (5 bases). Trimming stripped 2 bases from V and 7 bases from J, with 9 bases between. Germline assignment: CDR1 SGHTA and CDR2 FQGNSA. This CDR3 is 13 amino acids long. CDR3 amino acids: CASSLSRANEQFF. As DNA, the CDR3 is TGTGCCAGCAGCTTATCCAGGGCGAATGAGCAGTTCTTC.

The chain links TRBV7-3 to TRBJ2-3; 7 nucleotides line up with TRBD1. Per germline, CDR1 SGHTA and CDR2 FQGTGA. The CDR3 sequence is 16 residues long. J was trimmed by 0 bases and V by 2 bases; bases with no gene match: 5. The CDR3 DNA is TGTGCCAGCAGCTTATTAGGGGGCGAAAGCACAGATACGCAGTATTTT. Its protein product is CASSLLGGESTDTQYF.

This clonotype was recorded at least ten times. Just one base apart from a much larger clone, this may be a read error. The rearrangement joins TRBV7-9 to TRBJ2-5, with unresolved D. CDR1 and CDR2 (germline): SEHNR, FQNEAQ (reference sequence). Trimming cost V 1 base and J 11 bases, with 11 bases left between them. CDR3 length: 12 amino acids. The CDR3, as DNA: TGTGCCAGCAGCTTAGACGTCAATGAGCAGTACTTC. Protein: CASSLDVNEQYF.

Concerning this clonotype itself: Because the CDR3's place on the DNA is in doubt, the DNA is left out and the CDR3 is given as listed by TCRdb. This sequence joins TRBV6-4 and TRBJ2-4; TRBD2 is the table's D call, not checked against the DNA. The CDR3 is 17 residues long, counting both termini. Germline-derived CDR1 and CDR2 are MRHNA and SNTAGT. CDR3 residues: CASTSGGGTTRDPVLRF.

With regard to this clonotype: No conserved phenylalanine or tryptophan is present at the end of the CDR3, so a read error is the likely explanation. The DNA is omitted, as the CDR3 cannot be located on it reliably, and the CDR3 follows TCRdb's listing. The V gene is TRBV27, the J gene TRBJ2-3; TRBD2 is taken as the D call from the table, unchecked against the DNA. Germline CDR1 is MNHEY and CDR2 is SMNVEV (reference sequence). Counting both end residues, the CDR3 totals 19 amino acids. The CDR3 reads CASSPVSGWAGNYGYTFGS.

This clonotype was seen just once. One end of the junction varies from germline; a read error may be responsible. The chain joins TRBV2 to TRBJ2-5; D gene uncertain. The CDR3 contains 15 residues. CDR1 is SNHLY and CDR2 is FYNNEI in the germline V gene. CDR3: CASSVDSSGQETRYF. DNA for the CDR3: TGTGCCAGCAGTGTAGATTCGAGTGGCCAAGAGACCCGGTACTTC.

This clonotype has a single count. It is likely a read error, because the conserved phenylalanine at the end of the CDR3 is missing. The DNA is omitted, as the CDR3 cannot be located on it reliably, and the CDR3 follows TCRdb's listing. Here the CDR3 reads CASSLQQEIYGYTFGS. The chain links TRBV5-1 to TRBJ2-7. The CDR3 is 16 residues long, ends included. From germline, CDR1 is SGHRS and CDR2 YFSETQ.

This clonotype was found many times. Here the CDR3 reads CASSPSPTGETQYF. In DNA form, the CDR3 reads TGCGCCAGCAGCCCCTCCCCCACAGGGGAGACCCAGTACTTC. The V call is TRBV4-3, the J call TRBJ2-5, with D tentatively TRBD1 (6 bases). The germline CDR1 and CDR2 sequences are LGHNA and YSLEER. Trimming took off 4 bases at V and 5 bases at J, with 14 bases between the two ends. The CDR3 has 14 amino acids.

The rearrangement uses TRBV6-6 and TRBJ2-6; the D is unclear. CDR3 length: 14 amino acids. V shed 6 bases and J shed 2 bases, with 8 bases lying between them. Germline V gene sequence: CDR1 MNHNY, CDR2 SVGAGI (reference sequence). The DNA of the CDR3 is TGTGCCAGCAGCAAGTATGCTGGGGCCAACGTCCTGACTTTC. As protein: CASSKYAGANVLTF.

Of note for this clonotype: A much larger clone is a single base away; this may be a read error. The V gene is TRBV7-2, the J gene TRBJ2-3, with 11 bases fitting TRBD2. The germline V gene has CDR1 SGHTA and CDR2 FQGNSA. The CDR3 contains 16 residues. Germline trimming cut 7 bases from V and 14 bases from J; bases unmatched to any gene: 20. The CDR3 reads CASTYSGGAGTGELYF. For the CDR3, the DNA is TGTGCCAGCACGTATAGCGGGGGGGCGGGCACCGGGGAGCTGTATTTT.

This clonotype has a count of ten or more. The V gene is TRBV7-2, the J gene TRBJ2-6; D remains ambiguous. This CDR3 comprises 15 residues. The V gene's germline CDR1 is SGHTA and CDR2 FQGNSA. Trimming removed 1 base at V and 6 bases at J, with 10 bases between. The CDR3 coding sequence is TGTGCCAGCAGCTTAGGGCTAAGTGTGGCCAACGTCCTGACTTTC. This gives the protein CASSLGLSVANVLTF. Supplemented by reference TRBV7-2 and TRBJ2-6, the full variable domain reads GAGVSQSPSNKVTEKGKDVELRCDPISGHTALYWYRQSLGQGLEFLIYFQGNSAPDKSGLPSDRFSAERTGGSVSTLTIQRTQQEDSAVYLCASSLGLSVANVLTFGAGSRLTVL.

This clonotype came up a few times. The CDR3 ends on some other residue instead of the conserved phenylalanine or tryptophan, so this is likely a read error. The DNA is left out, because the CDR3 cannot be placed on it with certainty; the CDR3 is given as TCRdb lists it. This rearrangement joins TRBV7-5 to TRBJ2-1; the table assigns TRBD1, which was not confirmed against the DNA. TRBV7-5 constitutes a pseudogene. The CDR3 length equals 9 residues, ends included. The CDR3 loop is CISVPEARA.

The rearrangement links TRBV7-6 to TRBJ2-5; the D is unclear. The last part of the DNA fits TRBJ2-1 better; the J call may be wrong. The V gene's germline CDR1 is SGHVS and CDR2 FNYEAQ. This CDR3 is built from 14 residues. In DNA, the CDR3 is TGTGCCAGCAGCTTACATCTAGATGGCTATGAGCAGTTCTTC. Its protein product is CASSLHLDGYEQFF.

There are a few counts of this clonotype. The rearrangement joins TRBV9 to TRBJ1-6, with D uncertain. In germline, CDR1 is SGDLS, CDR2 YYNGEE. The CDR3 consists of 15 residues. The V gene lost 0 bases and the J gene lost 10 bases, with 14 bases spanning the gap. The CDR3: CASSVVDVAESPLHF. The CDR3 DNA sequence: TGTGCCAGCAGCGTAGTAGATGTGGCCGAATCACCCCTCCACTTT.

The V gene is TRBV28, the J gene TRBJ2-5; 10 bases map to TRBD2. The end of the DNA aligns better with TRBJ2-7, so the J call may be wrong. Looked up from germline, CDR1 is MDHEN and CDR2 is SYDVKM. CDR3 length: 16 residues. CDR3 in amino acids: CASSTSYLAGEYEQYF. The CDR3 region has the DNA TGTGCCAGCAGTACTTCCTACCTAGCGGGAGAATACGAGCAGTACTTC.

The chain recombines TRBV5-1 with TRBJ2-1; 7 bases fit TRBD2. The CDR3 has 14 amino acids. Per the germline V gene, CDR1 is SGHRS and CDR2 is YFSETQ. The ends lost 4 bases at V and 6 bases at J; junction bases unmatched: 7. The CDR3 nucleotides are TGCGCCAGCAGCCACGGGGGGAGCGGCAATGAGCAGTTCTTC. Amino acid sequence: CASSHGGSGNEQFF. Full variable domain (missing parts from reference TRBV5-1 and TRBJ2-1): KAGVTQTPRYLIKTRGQQVTLSCSPISGHRSVSWYQQTPGQGLQFLFEYFSETQRNKGNFPGRFSGRQFSNSRSEMNVSTLELGDSALYLCASSHGGSGNEQFFGPGTRLTVL.

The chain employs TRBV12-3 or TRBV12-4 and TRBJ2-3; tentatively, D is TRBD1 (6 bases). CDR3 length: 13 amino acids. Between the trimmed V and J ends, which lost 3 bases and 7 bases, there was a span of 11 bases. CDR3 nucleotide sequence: TGTGCCAGCAGTTTGGGGCAGGGGTATACGCAGTATTTT. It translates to CASSLGQGYTQYF.

DNA of the CDR3: TGTGCCAGTAGTCCTGACAGACTCACAGATACGCAGTATTTT. This encodes CASSPDRLTDTQYF. The rearrangement uses TRBV19 and TRBJ2-3, with D perhaps TRBD1 (5 bases). The CDR3 extends over 14 amino acids. Trimming stripped 5 bases from V and 2 bases from J, with 11 bases between. Germline V gene data show CDR1 as LNHDA and CDR2 as SQIVND (reference sequence).

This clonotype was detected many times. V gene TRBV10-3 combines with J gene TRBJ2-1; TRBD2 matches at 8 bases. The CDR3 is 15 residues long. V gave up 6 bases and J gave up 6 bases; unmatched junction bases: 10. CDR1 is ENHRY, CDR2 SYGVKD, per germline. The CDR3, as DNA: TGTGCCATCAGCCACGGGAGGGCCGTATCCAATGAGCAGTTCTTC. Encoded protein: CAISHGRAVSNEQFF.

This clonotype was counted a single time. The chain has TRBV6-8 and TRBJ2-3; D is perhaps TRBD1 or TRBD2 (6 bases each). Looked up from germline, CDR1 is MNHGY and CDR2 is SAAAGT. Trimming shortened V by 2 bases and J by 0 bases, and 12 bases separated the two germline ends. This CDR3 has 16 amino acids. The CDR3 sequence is CASSYVGGGSTDTQYF. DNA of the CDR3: TGTGCCAGCAGTTACGTGGGGGGCGGGAGCACAGATACGCAGTATTTT.

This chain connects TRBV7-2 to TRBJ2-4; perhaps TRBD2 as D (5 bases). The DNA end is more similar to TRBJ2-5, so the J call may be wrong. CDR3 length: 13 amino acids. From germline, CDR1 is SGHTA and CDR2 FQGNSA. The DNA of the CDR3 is TGTGCCAGCAAGGACTTCTTGCGAGAGACCCAGTACTTC. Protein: CASKDFLRETQYF.

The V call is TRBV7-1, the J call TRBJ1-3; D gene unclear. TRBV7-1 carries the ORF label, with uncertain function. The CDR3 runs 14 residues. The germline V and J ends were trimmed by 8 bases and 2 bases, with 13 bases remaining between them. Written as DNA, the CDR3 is TGTGCCAGCGGACCCCCGGGCGCTGGAAACACCATATATTTT. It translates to CASGPPGAGNTIYF.

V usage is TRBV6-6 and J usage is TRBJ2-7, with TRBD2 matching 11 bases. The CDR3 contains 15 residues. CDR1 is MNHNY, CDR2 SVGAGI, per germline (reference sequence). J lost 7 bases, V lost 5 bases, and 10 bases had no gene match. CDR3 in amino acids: CASSRLAGGPWEQYF. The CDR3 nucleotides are TGTGCCAGCAGTCGGCTAGCGGGAGGACCCTGGGAGCAGTACTTC.

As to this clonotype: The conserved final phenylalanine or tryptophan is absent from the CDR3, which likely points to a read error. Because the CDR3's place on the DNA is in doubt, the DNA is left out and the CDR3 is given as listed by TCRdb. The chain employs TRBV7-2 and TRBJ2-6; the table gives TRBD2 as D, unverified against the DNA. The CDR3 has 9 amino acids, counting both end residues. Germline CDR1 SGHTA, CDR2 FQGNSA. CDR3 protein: CASSLRTSG.

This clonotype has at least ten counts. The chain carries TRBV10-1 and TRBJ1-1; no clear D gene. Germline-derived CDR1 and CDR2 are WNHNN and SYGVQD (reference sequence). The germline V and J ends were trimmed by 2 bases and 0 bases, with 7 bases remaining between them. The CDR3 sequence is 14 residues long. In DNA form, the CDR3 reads TGCGCCAGCAGTGAGGCTGGACTGAACACTGAAGCTTTCTTT. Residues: CASSEAGLNTEAFF.

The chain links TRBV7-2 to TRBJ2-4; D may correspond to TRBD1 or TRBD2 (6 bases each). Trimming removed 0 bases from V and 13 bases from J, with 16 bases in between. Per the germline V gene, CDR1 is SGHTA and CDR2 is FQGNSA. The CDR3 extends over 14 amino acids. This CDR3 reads CASSLAPRSGGQYF. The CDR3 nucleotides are TGTGCCAGCAGCTTAGCACCCCGTTCCGGGGGCCAGTACTTC.